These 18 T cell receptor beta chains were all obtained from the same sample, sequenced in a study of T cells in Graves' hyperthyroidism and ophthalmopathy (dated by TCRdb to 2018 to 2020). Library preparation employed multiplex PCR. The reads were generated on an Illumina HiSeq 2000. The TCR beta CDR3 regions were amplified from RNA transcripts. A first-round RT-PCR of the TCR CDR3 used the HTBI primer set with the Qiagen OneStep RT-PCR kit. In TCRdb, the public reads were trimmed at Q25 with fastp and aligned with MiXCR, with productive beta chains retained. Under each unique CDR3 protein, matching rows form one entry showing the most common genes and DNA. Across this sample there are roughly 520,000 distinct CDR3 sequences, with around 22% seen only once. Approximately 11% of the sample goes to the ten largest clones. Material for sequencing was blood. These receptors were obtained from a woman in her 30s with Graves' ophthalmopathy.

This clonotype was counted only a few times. The CDR3 DNA reads as TGCAGCGTTGGAGGAATCGAGCAGTACTTC. The encoded protein is CSVGGIEQYF. The chain couples TRBV29-1 to TRBJ2-7; D ambiguous. V was shortened by 4 bases and J by 6 bases, with 7 bases between the two germline ends. Germline V gives CDR1 SQVTM, CDR2 ANQGSEA. The CDR3 runs to 10 residues.

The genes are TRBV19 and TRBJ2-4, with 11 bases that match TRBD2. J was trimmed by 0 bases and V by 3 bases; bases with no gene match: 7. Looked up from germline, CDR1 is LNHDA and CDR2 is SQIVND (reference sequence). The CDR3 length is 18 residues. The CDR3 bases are TGTGCCAGTAGTATCCGGCTAGCGGGGGGAATAGCCAAAAACATTCAGTACTTC. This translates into CASSIRLAGGIAKNIQYF.

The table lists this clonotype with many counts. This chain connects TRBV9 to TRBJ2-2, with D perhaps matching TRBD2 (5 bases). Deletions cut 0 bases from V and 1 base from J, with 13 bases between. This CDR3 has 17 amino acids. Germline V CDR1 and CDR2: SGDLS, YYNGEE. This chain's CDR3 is CASSVGLAGQNTGELFF. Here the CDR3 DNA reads TGTGCCAGCAGCGTAGGGCTCGCGGGCCAGAACACCGGGGAGCTGTTTTTT.

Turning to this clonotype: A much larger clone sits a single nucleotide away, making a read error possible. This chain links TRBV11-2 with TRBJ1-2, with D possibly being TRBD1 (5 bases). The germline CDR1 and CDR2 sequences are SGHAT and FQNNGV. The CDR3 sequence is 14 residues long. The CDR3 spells CASSRLRIGGGFTF. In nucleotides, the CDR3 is TGTGCCAGCAGCCGCCTTAGGATCGGGGGAGGCTTCACCTTC. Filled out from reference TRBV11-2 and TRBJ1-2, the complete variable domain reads EAGVAQSPRYKIIEKRQSVAFWCNPISGHATLYWYQQILGQGPKLLIQFQNNGVVDDSQLPKDRFSAERLKGVDSTLKIQPAKLEDSAVYLCASSRLRIGGGFTFGSGTRLTVV.

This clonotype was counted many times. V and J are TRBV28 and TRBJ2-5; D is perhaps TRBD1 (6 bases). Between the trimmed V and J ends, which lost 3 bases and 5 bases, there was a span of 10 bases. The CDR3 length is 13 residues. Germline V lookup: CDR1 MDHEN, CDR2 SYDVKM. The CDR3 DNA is TGTGCCAGCAGTTTGCAGGGGACGGAGACCCAGTACTTC. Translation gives CASSLQGTETQYF.

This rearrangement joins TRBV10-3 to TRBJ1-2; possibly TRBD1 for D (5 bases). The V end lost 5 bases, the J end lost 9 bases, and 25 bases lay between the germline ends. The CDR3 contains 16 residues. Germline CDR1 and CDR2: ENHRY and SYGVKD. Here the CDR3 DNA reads TGTGCCATCAGTCCCGCCTCTCTGGCGGGGGAGGGTAGCTACACCTTC. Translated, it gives CAISPASLAGEGSYTF.

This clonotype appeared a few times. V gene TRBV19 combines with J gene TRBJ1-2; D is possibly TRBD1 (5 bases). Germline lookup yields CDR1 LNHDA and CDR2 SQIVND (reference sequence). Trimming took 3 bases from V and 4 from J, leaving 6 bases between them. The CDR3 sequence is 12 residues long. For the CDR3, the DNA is TGTGCCAGTAGTATGACAGTCTATGGCTACACCTTC. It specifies CASSMTVYGYTF. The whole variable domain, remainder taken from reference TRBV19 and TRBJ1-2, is DGGITQSPKYLFRKEGQNVTLSCEQNLNHDAMYWYRQDPGQGLRLIYYSQIVNDFQKGDIAEGYSVSREKKESFPLTVTSAQKNPTAFYLCASSMTVYGYTFGSGTRLTVV.

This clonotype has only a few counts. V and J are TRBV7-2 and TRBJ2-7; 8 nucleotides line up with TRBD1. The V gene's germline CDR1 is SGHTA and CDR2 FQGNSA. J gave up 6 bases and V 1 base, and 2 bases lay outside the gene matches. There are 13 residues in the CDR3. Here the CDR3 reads CASSLGTGPEQYF. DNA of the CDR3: TGTGCCAGCAGCTTAGGGACAGGGCCCGAGCAGTACTTC. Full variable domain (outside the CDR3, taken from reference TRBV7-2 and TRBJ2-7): GAGVSQSPSNKVTEKGKDVELRCDPISGHTALYWYRQSLGQGLEFLIYFQGNSAPDKSGLPSDRFSAERTGGSVSTLTIQRTQQEDSAVYLCASSLGTGPEQYFGPGTRLTVT.

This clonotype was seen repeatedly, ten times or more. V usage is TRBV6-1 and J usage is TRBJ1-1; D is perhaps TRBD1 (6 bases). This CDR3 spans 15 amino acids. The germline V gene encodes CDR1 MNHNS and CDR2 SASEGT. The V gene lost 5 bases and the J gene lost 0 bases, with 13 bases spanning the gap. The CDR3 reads CASSKVDSLNTEAFF. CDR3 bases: TGTGCCAGCAGTAAAGTGGACAGCTTGAACACTGAAGCTTTCTTT.

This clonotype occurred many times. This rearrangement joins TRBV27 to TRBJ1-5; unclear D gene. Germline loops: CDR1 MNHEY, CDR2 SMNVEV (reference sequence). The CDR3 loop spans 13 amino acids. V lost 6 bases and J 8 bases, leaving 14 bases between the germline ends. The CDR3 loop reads CASSSDVRKPQHF. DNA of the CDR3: TGTGCCAGCAGCTCGGATGTGAGGAAGCCCCAGCATTTT.

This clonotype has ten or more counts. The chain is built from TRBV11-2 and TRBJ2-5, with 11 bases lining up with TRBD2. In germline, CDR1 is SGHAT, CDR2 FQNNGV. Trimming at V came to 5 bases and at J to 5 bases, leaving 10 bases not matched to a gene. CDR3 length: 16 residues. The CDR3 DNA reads TGTGCCAGCAGCCCAGGGGTAGCGGGGGGGCGGGAGACCCAGTACTTC. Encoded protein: CASSPGVAGGRETQYF.

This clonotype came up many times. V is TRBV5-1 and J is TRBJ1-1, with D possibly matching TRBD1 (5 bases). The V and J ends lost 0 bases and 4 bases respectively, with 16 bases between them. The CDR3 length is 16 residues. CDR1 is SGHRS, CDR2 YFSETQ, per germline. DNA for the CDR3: TGCGCCAGCAGCTTGGCCGGCCACGGGCAGGGCACTGAAGCTTTCTTT. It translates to CASSLAGHGQGTEAFF.

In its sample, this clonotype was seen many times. CDR3 residues: CASSYTGRLEQYF. In DNA, the CDR3 is TGTGCCAGCAGTTACACCGGACGGCTCGAGCAGTACTTC. The chain couples TRBV6-5 to TRBJ2-7; D is ambiguous. Germline CDR1 and CDR2: MNHEY and SVGAGI. The CDR3 length is 13 residues. Trimming removed 2 bases at V and 6 bases at J, with 11 bases between.

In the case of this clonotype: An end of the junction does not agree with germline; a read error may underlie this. The CDR3 coding sequence is TGTGCCAGCAGCCAAGATAAGGGGACGAATAATTCACCCCCCCACTTT. It yields the protein CASSQDKGTNNSPPHF. The chain joins TRBV3-1 to TRBJ1-6; TRBD1 might be the D (5 bases). The CDR3 sequence is 16 residues long. Germline CDR1 LGHDT, CDR2 YNNKEL (reference sequence).

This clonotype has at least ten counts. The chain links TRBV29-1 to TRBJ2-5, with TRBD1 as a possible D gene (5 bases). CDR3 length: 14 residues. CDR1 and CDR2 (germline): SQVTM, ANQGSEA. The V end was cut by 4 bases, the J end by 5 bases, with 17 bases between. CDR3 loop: CSVVNGAALETQYF. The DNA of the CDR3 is TGCAGCGTTGTGAATGGGGCCGCGTTGGAGACCCAGTACTTC.

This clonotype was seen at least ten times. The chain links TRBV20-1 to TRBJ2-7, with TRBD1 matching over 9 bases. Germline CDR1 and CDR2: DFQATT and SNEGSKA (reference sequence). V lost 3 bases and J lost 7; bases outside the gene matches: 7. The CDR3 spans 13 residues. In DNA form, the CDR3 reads TGCAGTGCTAGCGACAGGGGGAAGGTGGAGCAGTACTTC. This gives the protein CSASDRGKVEQYF.

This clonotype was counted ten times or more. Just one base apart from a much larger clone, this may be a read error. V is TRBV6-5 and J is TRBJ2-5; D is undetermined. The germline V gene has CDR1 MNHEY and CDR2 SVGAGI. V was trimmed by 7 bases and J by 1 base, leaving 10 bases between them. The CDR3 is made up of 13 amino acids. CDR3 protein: CASKRQVQETQYF. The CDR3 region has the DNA TGTGCCAGCAAGAGGCAAGTCCAAGAGACCCAGTACTTC.

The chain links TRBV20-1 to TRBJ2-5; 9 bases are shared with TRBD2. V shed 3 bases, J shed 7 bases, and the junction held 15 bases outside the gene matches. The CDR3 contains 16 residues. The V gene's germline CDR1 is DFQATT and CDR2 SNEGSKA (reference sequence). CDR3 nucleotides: TGCAGTGCTAGTCTTTCTAGCGGGGCCTCTGGTTGGACCCAGTACTTC. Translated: CSASLSSGASGWTQYF.